This T cell receptor beta chain emerged from a study of blood T cell repertoires in COVID-19. The overall study: Material from acute and convalescent COVID-19 was sourced from the United States, Italy and Spain. PBMCs, B-cell-depleted T cells, or T cells were the source of the cDNA or gDNA that made up the material.

Original methodology: Researchers report that nucleated cell counts were estimated from reference gene primer amplification. Libraries were prepared by immunoSEQ multiplex PCR; TCRdb keeps only in-frame clonotypes and omits some of them. V and J calls plus clone size are reproduced from that table; the DNA served to infer D and trimming. The sample holds 150,000 to 200,000 clones, about 86% seen once. The CDR3 covers 13 residues. Trimming took off 4 bases at V and 4 bases at J, with 11 bases between the two ends. Germline lookup yields CDR1 SQVTM and CDR2 ANQGSEA. The specimen was peripheral blood. The rearrangement links TRBV29-1 to TRBJ2-1; no clear D. The sequence derives from a human donor with acute or convalescent COVID-19. The donor label of this sample is uncertain. The CDR3 coding sequence is TGCAGCGTTGGGGTTCCGGGTTACAATGAGCAGTTCTTC. This codes for CSVGVPGYNEQFF.